This TCR beta chain was found in a study of blood T cell repertoires in COVID-19. V gave up 5 bases and J gave up 2 bases; unmatched junction bases: 11. Germline loops: CDR1 SGHAT, CDR2 FQNNGV. This CDR3 contains 17 residues. TCRdb's table, derived via immunoSEQ multiplex PCR, lists solely in-frame clones and lacks some. Altogether under 500,000 clones are present, nearly 90% being singletons, with the ten largest covering nearly 2%. This TCR was recovered from a woman aged 18-35 years with acute COVID-19. The chain couples TRBV11-2 to TRBJ2-3; 9 nucleotides align to TRBD1. Sequencing used PBMCs or T cells enriched from blood (not recorded which). The CDR3 here is CASSHENRDRVTDTQYF. The CDR3 DNA is TGTGCCAGCAGCCACGAAAACCGGGACAGGGTCACAGATACGCAGTATTTT.